This T cell receptor (beta chain) was obtained from a study of Ad26.COV2.S vaccination and SARS-CoV-2 variants. Across the study: Dosing was one shot or two shots 56 days apart.

Sample treatment: about 20 received Ad26.COV2.S at low or high dose, single or two shots; about 5 received placebo; per-sample allocation not given. Sampling was done on day 63 after the first vaccine or placebo injection. The method was immunoSEQ multiplex PCR; TCRdb's version includes in-frame clones alone and lacks a portion of them. Counted here are 330,000 or so clones, roughly 90% occurring once; the ten biggest clones make up around 5.5%. From germline, CDR1 is LGHDT and CDR2 YNNKEL (reference sequence). This CDR3 has 15 residues. V lost 0 bases, J lost 8 bases, and 16 bases lay in between. This receptor was taken from a person between 18 and 59 years old who received the Ad26.COV2.S COVID-19 vaccine or a placebo. The material was peripheral blood, obtained in a trial of Ad26.COV2.S vaccine versus placebo. The V gene is TRBV3-1 (or the pseudogene TRBV3-2), the J gene TRBJ1-2, with a tentative D call TRBD1 (6 bases). The CDR3 nucleotides read TGTGCCAGCAGCCAAGACTTACAGGGCAGTCGGGGCTACACCTTC. Translating gives CASSQDLQGSRGYTF.